One and the same sample provided the 28 T cell receptor beta chains below, sequenced in a study of blood T cells in healthy people across ages (dated by TCRdb to the mid-2010s). Library generation was performed with 5' RACE. Sequencing instrument: Illumina HiSeq 2500. A second roughly 7 to 12 cycle PCR used a sample-barcoded 5' primer and a J-beta primer mix. TCRdb reran the public reads through fastp at Q25 and MiXCR, keeping productive beta chains. Rows with a matching CDR3 protein are joined into one entry that keeps the most common DNA and genes. The sample table records approximately 800,000 distinct CDR3 sequences; approximately 24% of these occur just once. The ten largest clonotypes hold roughly 3.1% of the sample. Another study also made use of these data, one on T cells of mothers and their children.

The specimen was blood. These receptors were taken from a boy between 10 and 17 years old in good health.

V gene TRBV28 combines with J gene TRBJ2-5; D is undetermined. The germline gives CDR1 MDHEN, CDR2 SYDVKM. This CDR3 spans 16 amino acids. V lost 2 bases and J lost 0, with 13 bases in between. DNA for the CDR3: TGTGCCAGCAGTTTAGGTGTCAGTGGGTACCAAGAGACCCAGTACTTC. Its translation: CASSLGVSGYQETQYF.

This chain joins TRBV7-6 and TRBJ2-2; 10 positions agree with TRBD1. J lost 4 bases, V lost 5 bases, and 10 bases had no gene match. This CDR3 has 17 residues. Germline values: CDR1 SGHVS, CDR2 FNYEAQ. The chain's CDR3 is CASSPGPGQGITGELFF. The CDR3 DNA sequence: TGTGCCAGCAGCCCAGGGCCGGGACAGGGGATCACCGGGGAGCTGTTTTTT. Variable domain in full (rest from reference TRBV7-6 and TRBJ2-2): GAGVSQSPRYKVTKRGQDVALRCDPISGHVSLYWYRQALGQGPEFLTYFNYEAQQDKSGLPNDRFSAERPEGSISTLTIQRTEQRDSAMYRCASSPGPGQGITGELFFGEGSRLTVL.

V is TRBV13 and J is TRBJ1-5, with D possibly being TRBD1 (6 bases). Germline V gene data show CDR1 as PRHDT and CDR2 as FYEKMQ (reference sequence). The CDR3 loop spans 16 amino acids. V lost 0 bases to trimming and J lost 1 base, with 10 bases between them. For the CDR3, the DNA is TGTGCCAGCAGCTTAGGACAGGGAAGGAGCAATCAGCCCCAGCATTTT. This codes for CASSLGQGRSNQPQHF.

This clonotype was counted between two and nine times. This sequence joins TRBV5-1 and TRBJ2-2, with TRBD1 identical over 7 bases. J was trimmed by 4 bases and V by 4 bases; bases with no gene match: 10. CDR1 and CDR2 from the germline V gene are SGHRS and YFSETQ. The length of the CDR3 is 16 residues. CDR3 nucleotides: TGCGCCAGCAGCGTACGACAGGGATCACTCACCGGGGAGCTGTTTTTT. Its protein is CASSVRQGSLTGELFF. The entire variable domain, with the rest obtained from reference TRBV5-1 and TRBJ2-2, is as follows: KAGVTQTPRYLIKTRGQQVTLSCSPISGHRSVSWYQQTPGQGLQFLFEYFSETQRNKGNFPGRFSGRQFSNSRSEMNVSTLELGDSALYLCASSVRQGSLTGELFFGEGSRLTVL.

Remarks on this clonotype: Mismatch with germline at one junction end may stem from a read error. The chain employs TRBV2 and TRBJ2-3; 8 bases map to TRBD2. Per the germline V gene, CDR1 is SNHLY and CDR2 is FYNNEI. The CDR3 totals 12 residues. The chain's CDR3 is CASDPRTSPSLF. CDR3 DNA: TGTGCCAGCGATCCACGGACTAGCCCTAGCTTATTT.

The gene calls are TRBV7-9 and TRBJ1-1, with D possibly TRBD1 on 5 matching bases. Germline assignment: CDR1 SEHNR and CDR2 FQNEAQ (reference sequence). Trimming took 4 bases from V and 2 from J, leaving 11 bases between them. The CDR3 extends over 14 amino acids. The CDR3 reads CASSSSDSNTEAFF. As DNA, the CDR3 is TGTGCCAGCAGCTCATCAGACAGCAACACTGAAGCTTTCTTT.

V gene TRBV5-5 combines with J gene TRBJ2-3, with a possible D match to TRBD2 (6 bases). Germline V gives CDR1 SGHKS, CDR2 YYEKEE (reference sequence). The CDR3 spans 17 residues. The ends were cut back, 0 bases at V and 0 bases at J, with 14 bases in the middle. This CDR3 is CASSLGIGEASTDTQYF. In nucleotides, the CDR3 is TGTGCCAGCAGCTTGGGAATTGGGGAGGCTAGCACAGATACGCAGTATTTT.

The chain couples TRBV10-3 to TRBJ2-5; 7 bases map to TRBD1. The CDR3 is 17 amino acids. CDR1 ENHRY and CDR2 SYGVKD come from the germline V gene. The junction had 12 bases not matched to a gene; V was cut back by 3 bases and J by 2 bases. This CDR3 is CAISERGGLATQETQYF. For the CDR3, the DNA is TGTGCCATCAGTGAACGAGGGGGCCTGGCAACTCAAGAGACCCAGTACTTC.

This chain uses TRBV15 with TRBJ2-7; D is possibly TRBD1 (7 bases). With 5 bases removed from V and 5 bases from J, the gap between germline ends came to 16 bases. Germline-derived CDR1 and CDR2 are LNHNV and YYDKDF (reference sequence). CDR3 length: 14 residues. Here the CDR3 reads CATSGGTGEDEQYF. In nucleotides, the CDR3 is TGTGCCACCAGCGGAGGAACAGGGGAGGACGAGCAGTACTTC.

This clonotype was picked up a small number of times. J is TRBJ2-7 and V is TRBV6-2 or TRBV6-3; no clear D gene. Gene TRBJ2-1 matches the end of the DNA better, so the J call may be wrong. CDR1 is MNHEY and CDR2 is SVGEGT in the germline V gene. The CDR3 runs 11 residues. CDR3 protein: CASSRRTEQFF. Here the CDR3 DNA reads TGTGCCAGCAGTAGACGGACCGAGCAGTTCTTC.

The chain employs TRBV10-3 and TRBJ1-6; TRBD1 might be the D (6 bases). V was cut by 6 bases and J by 14 bases, with 20 bases left in between. From germline, CDR1 is ENHRY and CDR2 SYGVKD. The CDR3 spans 14 residues. DNA for the CDR3: TGTGCCATCAGAGAGGAACGGACAGTCGGAGCCCTCCACTTT. This codes for CAIREERTVGALHF.

This clonotype was seen only a few times. This chain connects TRBV10-3 to TRBJ1-1; D is unclear. V lost 0 bases and J 11 bases, leaving 7 bases between the germline ends. The length of the CDR3 is 11 residues. Germline assignment: CDR1 ENHRY and CDR2 SYGVKD. DNA for the CDR3: TGTGCCATCAGTGAGTCCGGAACTGCTTTCTTT. It encodes CAISESGTAFF.

This clonotype has a handful of counts. This chain joins TRBV12-3 or TRBV12-4 and TRBJ2-5; 9 bases map to TRBD2. Judging by the DNA end, TRBJ2-7 fits better; the J call may be wrong. The CDR3 extends over 15 amino acids. CDR3 sequence reads: CASSLTGTSLYEQYF. As DNA, the CDR3 is TGTGCCAGCAGCTTAACCGGGACTAGCCTCTACGAGCAGTACTTC.

The gene calls are TRBV3-1 and TRBJ2-7; 7 bases fit TRBD1. With V trimmed by 3 bases and J by 0 bases, 2 bases remained unmatched. This CDR3 is 14 amino acids long. The germline V gene encodes CDR1 LGHDT and CDR2 YNNKEL (reference sequence). The CDR3 coding sequence is TGTGCCAGCAGCCAGGACAGGTACTCCTACGAGCAGTACTTC. This translates into CASSQDRYSYEQYF.

The chain joins TRBV11-3 to TRBJ1-6; D uncertain. Germline V gives CDR1 SGHNT, CDR2 YENEEA. V lost 2 bases and J lost 8, with 7 bases in between. There are 13 residues in the CDR3. In DNA form, the CDR3 reads TGTGCCAGCAGCTTATCGGTGGATTCACCCCTCCACTTT. Translation: CASSLSVDSPLHF.

The chain uses TRBV2 and TRBJ1-3; 7 nucleotides line up with TRBD1. The CDR3 has 16 amino acids. CDR1 and CDR2 (germline): SNHLY, FYNNEI. V lost 4 bases to trimming and J lost 3 bases; unmatched junction nucleotides: 9. The CDR3: CASSGDSSWFGNTIYF. The CDR3 nucleotides read TGTGCCAGCAGTGGGGACAGTAGTTGGTTTGGAAACACCATATATTTT.

V is TRBV2 and J is TRBJ1-4; TRBD1 might be the D (6 bases). The CDR3 totals 14 residues. The germline V and J ends were trimmed by 4 bases and 4 bases, with 10 bases remaining between them. The V gene's germline CDR1 is SNHLY and CDR2 FYNNEI. CDR3 nucleotide sequence: TGTGCCAGCAGTGGAGGGGGACATAATGAAAAACTGTTTTTT. Protein product: CASSGGGHNEKLFF. Using reference TRBV2 and TRBJ1-4 for the parts outside the CDR3, the full variable domain is EPEVTQTPSHQVTQMGQEVILRCVPISNHLYFYWYRQILGQKVEFLVSFYNNEISEKSEIFDDQFSVERPDGSNFTLKIRSTKLEDSAMYFCASSGGGHNEKLFFGSGTQLSVL.

The chain is built from TRBV24-1 and TRBJ2-3, with unresolved D. From germline, CDR1 is KGHDR and CDR2 SFDVKD. Trimming stripped 4 bases from V and 5 bases from J, with 12 bases between. This CDR3 has 14 amino acids. This chain's CDR3 is CATSDTRWGDTQYF. The CDR3 coding sequence is TGTGCCACCAGTGACACGAGGTGGGGAGATACGCAGTATTTT.

In this sample, this clonotype turned up once. The chain has TRBV4-3 and TRBJ1-2; a possible D gene is TRBD1 (6 bases). Germline loops: CDR1 LGHNA, CDR2 YSLEER. V lost 1 base to trimming and J lost 6 bases, with 15 bases between them. The CDR3 covers 15 residues. Here the CDR3 DNA reads TGCGCCAGCAGCCAAGGTTATGTGGGACAAGATGGCTACACCTTC. Protein: CASSQGYVGQDGYTF.

This rearrangement joins TRBV12-3 or TRBV12-4 to TRBJ2-1, with a tentative D call TRBD1 (6 bases). TRBJ2-7 explains the end of the DNA better; the J call may be wrong. There are 14 residues in the CDR3. In DNA form, the CDR3 reads TGTGCCAGCAGTTTCCAACAGGGCTCCTACGAGCAGTACTTC. Its translation is CASSFQQGSYEQYF.

V and J are TRBV20-1 and TRBJ2-5; D is tentatively TRBD1 or TRBD2 (5 bases each). Germline V gives CDR1 DFQATT, CDR2 SNEGSKA (reference sequence). Trimming left V 1 base short and J 5 bases short, with 11 bases between. The CDR3 runs 13 residues. This CDR3 is CSARAGLDETQYF. CDR3 coding DNA: TGCAGTGCTAGAGCGGGGCTAGATGAGACCCAGTACTTC.

V usage is TRBV5-1 and J usage is TRBJ1-1; the match to TRBD1 covers 7 bases. CDR3 size: 12 residues. Germline lookup yields CDR1 SGHRS and CDR2 YFSETQ. After removal of 0 bases from V and 13 bases from J, the junction contained 6 bases not matched to a gene. The CDR3 DNA follows: TGCGCCAGCAGCTTGGGAGGGGCAGGGGGTTTCTTT. This sequence encodes CASSLGGAGGFF.

This rearrangement joins TRBV6-1 to TRBJ2-7; 10 nucleotides line up with TRBD2. The assigned J gene may be wrong: the sequence end matches TRBJ2-1 better. Germline CDR1 is MNHNS and CDR2 is SASEGT. CDR3 length: 16 amino acids. The CDR3 DNA is TGTGCCAGCAGCAAGGCTAGCGGGGGCAGTTACAATGAGCAGTTCTTC. Its translation: CASSKASGGSYNEQFF.

This clonotype came up a few times. This sequence joins TRBV12-3 or TRBV12-4 and TRBJ2-6, with 8 positions matching TRBD2. Unmatched junction bases numbered 8, after V lost 4 bases and J lost 0 bases. The CDR3 has 18 residues. The CDR3 region is CASSSPTGGASGANVLTF. CDR3 DNA: TGTGCCAGCAGTTCCCCGACGGGGGGGGCCTCTGGGGCCAACGTCCTGACTTTC.

This clonotype was seen just once. The V gene is TRBV4-1, the J gene TRBJ1-1; tentatively, D is TRBD1 (5 bases). Deletions cut 4 bases from V and 2 bases from J, with 17 bases between. The CDR3 is made up of 16 amino acids. The V gene's germline CDR1 is MGHRA and CDR2 YSYEKL. The CDR3 nucleotides read TGCGCCAGCAGCCGCGGTGCAGGGTACGGTAACACTGAAGCTTTCTTT. This codes for CASSRGAGYGNTEAFF.

The chain employs TRBV4-1 and TRBJ2-5; D might be TRBD1 (7 bases). CDR3 length: 17 residues. The V gene lost 1 base and the J gene lost 2 bases, with 17 bases spanning the gap. Germline CDR1 is MGHRA and CDR2 is YSYEKL. The CDR3 protein is CASSQGNGGGFQETQYF. CDR3 coding DNA: TGCGCCAGCAGCCAAGGGAACGGAGGGGGCTTTCAAGAGACCCAGTACTTC.

The rearrangement uses TRBV20-1 and TRBJ1-5; D is possibly TRBD1 (6 bases). CDR3 size: 11 residues. The germline V gene has CDR1 DFQATT and CDR2 SNEGSKA (reference sequence). V dropped 3 bases and J dropped 15 bases, with 15 bases sitting between them. The CDR3 DNA reads TGCAGTGCTAGGGCGGACAGCCCCGGGCATTTT. Translation: CSARADSPGHF.

The chain recombines TRBV5-1 with TRBJ1-1; D is undetermined. V was clipped by 4 bases and J by 5 bases, with 15 bases between them. The CDR3 contains 14 residues. The germline CDR1 and CDR2 sequences are SGHRS and YFSETQ. CDR3 DNA sequence: TGCGCCAGCAGCCAGGATGGGGATTGGACTGAAGCTTTCTTT. It yields the protein CASSQDGDWTEAFF.